One and the same sample provided the 23 T cell receptor beta chains below, sequenced in a study of shared clonotypes between healthy human individuals. Some clones are missing from TCRdb's copy, which holds only in-frame ones; the method was immunoSEQ multiplex PCR. The sample yields some 2.4 million clones, approximately 94% seen once. The sample taken for sequencing was naive CD4+ T cells from PBMCs. The subset was: CD45RA+ positively selected. All receptors derive from a young man in good health. Some clones in this sample may be carry-over from other donors' samples.

V and J are TRBV6-6 and TRBJ2-3; D is tentatively TRBD1 or TRBD2 (6 bases each). V was shortened by 5 bases and J by 3 bases, with 9 bases between the two germline ends. CDR1 and CDR2 from the germline V gene are MNHNY and SVGAGI (reference sequence). The CDR3 loop spans 13 amino acids. The CDR3 loop reads CASSRGRTDTQYF. In DNA form, the CDR3 reads TGTGCCAGCAGTCGGGGGCGGACAGATACGCAGTATTTT.

The gene calls are TRBV28 and TRBJ1-1; D not certain. The CDR3 runs to 14 residues. Per germline, CDR1 MDHEN and CDR2 SYDVKM. V lost 3 bases to trimming and J lost 6 bases, with 14 bases between them. The CDR3, as DNA: TGTGCCAGCAGTTTGGGCAGAAGGCGGTCTGAAGCTTTCTTT. Its protein is CASSLGRRRSEAFF.

This sequence joins TRBV28 and TRBJ1-2; 12 bases are a match to TRBD1. The CDR3 sequence is 15 residues long. Germline V gene lookup returns CDR1 MDHEN and CDR2 SYDVKM. J gave up 8 bases and V 8 bases, and 12 bases lay outside the gene matches. CDR3 in amino acids: CASQTGTGGLVGYTF. CDR3 nucleotides: TGTGCCAGCCAAACGGGGACAGGGGGCTTGGTGGGCTACACCTTC.

Points on this clone: At the DNA level, this CDR3 is encoded by other sequences in the same sample as well. The chain couples TRBV28 to TRBJ1-2, with no clear D. Trimming took off 5 bases at V and 4 bases at J, with 5 bases between the two ends. This CDR3 region has 11 residues. Germline CDR1 MDHEN, CDR2 SYDVKM. The CDR3 spells CASSPSYGYTF. The CDR3 DNA sequence: TGTGCCAGCAGTCCGAGCTATGGCTACACCTTC.

This clone has only one observation. V usage is TRBV15 and J usage is TRBJ2-3; D call uncertain. The CDR3 sequence is 13 residues long. Per the germline V gene, CDR1 is LNHNV and CDR2 is YYDKDF (reference sequence). V shed 0 bases and J shed 3 bases, with 4 bases lying between them. This CDR3 reads CATSRERTDTQYF. The CDR3 DNA sequence: TGTGCCACCAGCAGAGAGCGGACAGATACGCAGTATTTT.

CDR3 DNA: TGTGCCAGCAGGTCCCGTTTGCATACGCAGTATTTT. Residues: CASRSRLHTQYF. The V and J genes are TRBV28 and TRBJ2-3, with D uncertain. The CDR3 has 12 amino acids. Per germline, CDR1 MDHEN and CDR2 SYDVKM. V shed 6 bases and J shed 7 bases, with 11 bases lying between them.

This chain uses TRBV5-1 with TRBJ1-2; 7 positions match TRBD1. This CDR3 spans 14 amino acids. CDR1 is SGHRS and CDR2 is YFSETQ in the germline V gene. The V and J ends lost 3 bases and 8 bases, in that order; junction bases with no gene match: 10. As DNA, the CDR3 is TGCGCCAGCAGCTCCTCGACAGGGACAAGCGGCTACACCTTC. Translation: CASSSSTGTSGYTF.

The J gene is TRBJ2-1, the V gene TRBV5-1, with 10 bases identical to TRBD2. The length of the CDR3 is 18 residues. The germline V gene encodes CDR1 SGHRS and CDR2 YFSETQ. The junction had 10 bases not matched to a gene; V was cut back by 3 bases and J by 1 base. CDR3 coding DNA: TGCGCCAGCAGCTCAGGGACTAGCGCGGAACTATCCTACAATGAGCAGTTCTTC. This codes for CASSSGTSAELSYNEQFF.

The chain combines TRBV9 with TRBJ1-1; 8 bases align to TRBD1. After removal of 7 bases from V and 4 bases from J, the junction contained 9 bases not matched to a gene. Germline V gene lookup returns CDR1 SGDLS and CDR2 YYNGEE. The CDR3 is made up of 14 amino acids. The CDR3: CASSLGQGFTEAFF. As DNA, the CDR3 is TGTGCCAGCTCACTAGGACAGGGCTTCACTGAAGCTTTCTTT.

The chain recombines TRBV14 with TRBJ1-2; D remains unclear. This CDR3 has 13 amino acids. Trimming cost V 1 base and J 4 bases, with 7 bases left between them. Germline CDR1 SGHDN, CDR2 FVKESK. The CDR3 DNA reads TGTGCCAGCAGCCAAGTGTGGGCCTATGGCTACACCTTC. As protein: CASSQVWAYGYTF.

This clone has just one count. The V call is TRBV29-1, the J call TRBJ1-1; D possibly corresponds to TRBD1 (5 bases). This CDR3 has 14 residues. Germline CDR1 is SQVTM and CDR2 is ANQGSEA. V was pared by 6 bases and J by 0 bases, with 14 bases between. The CDR3 sequence: CSVADRPVNTEAFF. The CDR3 nucleotides read TGCAGCGTAGCCGACAGACCCGTGAACACTGAAGCTTTCTTT.

V is TRBV2 and J is TRBJ2-2, with 7 bases aligning to TRBD1. Germline CDR1 reads SNHLY; CDR2 reads FYNNEI. V lost 6 bases to trimming and J lost 6 bases; unmatched junction nucleotides: 4. The CDR3 sequence is 13 residues long. The CDR3 DNA is TGTGCCAGCAGCGCCGGGACAGCCGGGGAGCTGTTTTTT. Translating gives CASSAGTAGELFF.

Of note for this clone: Other DNA sequences of this sample code for an identical CDR3. The rearrangement uses TRBV28 and TRBJ2-7; 8 bases line up with TRBD1. With 5 bases clipped from V and 3 bases from J, the junction kept 6 bases outside the gene matches. This CDR3 comprises 14 residues. CDR1 and CDR2 from the germline V gene are MDHEN and SYDVKM. CDR3 loop: CASSPPGQDYEQYF. DNA for the CDR3: TGTGCCAGCAGTCCCCCGGGACAGGACTACGAGCAGTACTTC.

V is TRBV27 and J is TRBJ1-2, with 12 bases fitting TRBD1. J lost 7 bases, V lost 5 bases, and 14 bases had no gene match. The V gene's germline CDR1 is MNHEY and CDR2 SMNVEV (reference sequence). This CDR3 contains 17 residues. CDR3 protein: CASSTVRDRGHLFGYTF. In DNA form, the CDR3 reads TGTGCCAGCAGTACAGTCCGGGACAGGGGGCACCTCTTTGGCTACACCTTC.

The chain links TRBV6-4 to TRBJ2-3, with 10 positions matching TRBD2. CDR1 is MRHNA, CDR2 SNTAGT, per germline. Trimming removed 3 bases from V and 4 bases from J; junction bases left unmatched: 1. The CDR3 sequence is 14 residues long. The CDR3 DNA follows: TGTGCCAGCAGTGAGAGCGGGAGGGCAGATACGCAGTATTTT. Protein product: CASSESGRADTQYF.

CDR3 coding DNA: TGCGCCAGCAGCCTACGACAGGGGGCGCGGTCAGATACGCAGTATTTT. Amino acid sequence: CASSLRQGARSDTQYF. This rearrangement joins TRBV5-1 to TRBJ2-3, with 10 bases aligning to TRBD1. Germline V gene data show CDR1 as SGHRS and CDR2 as YFSETQ. This CDR3 has 16 residues. Trimming removed 4 bases from V and 4 bases from J; junction bases left unmatched: 9.

The chain combines TRBV5-8 with TRBJ2-5; no firm D call. The germline V gene encodes CDR1 SGHTS and CDR2 YDEGEE. V shed 2 bases and J shed 3 bases, with 17 bases lying between them. The length of the CDR3 is 16 residues. The CDR3 loop is CASSFFQIGPEETQYF. The CDR3 DNA reads as TGTGCCAGCAGCTTTTTTCAAATAGGGCCCGAAGAGACCCAGTACTTC.

The CDR3 bases are TGTGCCTGGAGTGTACGGGCGGGTTGGGGGCCTTCGAACACCGGGGAGCTGTTTTTT. As protein: CAWSVRAGWGPSNTGELFF. This chain links TRBV30 with TRBJ2-2, with TRBD1 as a possible D gene (6 bases). V lost 0 bases and J 0 bases, leaving 20 bases between the germline ends. This CDR3 has 19 residues. The germline V gene has CDR1 GTSNPN and CDR2 SVGIG (reference sequence). Together with reference TRBV30 and TRBJ2-2, the CDR3 gives the full variable domain: SQTIHQWPATLVQPVGSPLSLECTVEGTSNPNLYWYRQAAGRGLQLLFYSVGIGQISSEVPQNLSASRPQDRQFILSSKKLLLSDSGFYLCAWSVRAGWGPSNTGELFFGEGSRLTVL.

CDR3 amino acids: CASSFAGTGIRAFF. DNA of the CDR3: TGTGCCAGCAGCTTCGCCGGGACAGGAATTAGAGCTTTCTTT. The rearrangement links TRBV7-2 to TRBJ1-1; the match to TRBD1 covers 8 bases. V lost 3 bases and J lost 10; bases outside the gene matches: 10. CDR1 and CDR2 from the germline V gene are SGHTA and FQGNSA. The CDR3 covers 14 residues.

This clone was counted a single time. Within the sample, other DNA sequences also encode this same CDR3. The chain's CDR3 is CASSLGGGSYEQYF. The CDR3, as DNA: TGTGCCAGCAGCCTAGGGGGAGGCTCCTACGAGCAGTACTTC. This rearrangement joins TRBV7-2 to TRBJ2-7; either TRBD1 or TRBD2 may fit D (6 bases each). Germline CDR1 is SGHTA and CDR2 is FQGNSA. The CDR3 extends over 14 amino acids. The germline V and J ends were trimmed by 5 bases and 0 bases, with 11 bases remaining between them.

The rearrangement joins TRBV30 to TRBJ2-7; no reliable D call. The CDR3 extends over 12 amino acids. Trimming cost V 1 base and J 3 bases, with 7 bases left between them. The germline CDR1 and CDR2 sequences are GTSNPN and SVGIG (reference sequence). CDR3 sequence: CAWSGTGYEQYF. The CDR3 DNA sequence: TGTGCCTGGAGTGGGACCGGCTACGAGCAGTACTTC.

This chain uses TRBV25-1 with TRBJ2-2, with D unresolved. CDR3 length: 15 amino acids. Germline V gives CDR1 MGHDK, CDR2 SYGVNS. Trimming stripped 3 bases from V and 0 bases from J, with 8 bases between. CDR3 residues: CASSDGGPNTGELFF. CDR3 DNA sequence: TGTGCCAGCAGTGATGGCGGACCGAACACCGGGGAGCTGTTTTTT.

The CDR3 region is CASSFSWRDRNNEQFF. CDR3 sequence (DNA): TGTGCCAGCAGTTTCTCCTGGAGGGACAGAAACAATGAGCAGTTCTTC. This chain links TRBV28 with TRBJ2-1; tentatively, D is TRBD1 (7 bases). V was shortened by 3 bases and J by 5 bases, with 17 bases between the two germline ends. CDR1 MDHEN and CDR2 SYDVKM come from the germline V gene. CDR3 length equals 16 residues.